This T cell receptor beta chain derives from a study of blood T cell repertoires in COVID-19. Study details: The United States, Italy and Spain provided the acute and convalescent COVID-19 samples.

Original processing methods: How many nucleated cells were present was estimated from reference gene primer amplification. Assay: immunoSEQ multiplex PCR; the TCRdb copy retains only in-frame clones and omits some. V and J calls and clone size are as listed in that table; D and trimming were resolved from the DNA. Counted here are roughly 180,000 clones, around 85% occurring once; the ten biggest clones make up roughly 8%. The CDR3 length is 17 residues. CDR1 and CDR2 from the germline V gene are KGHSH and LQKENI. V lost 2 bases, J lost 3 bases, and 8 bases stayed unmatched. This TCR derives from a woman aged 55-70 years with acute or convalescent COVID-19. The chain recombines TRBV18 with TRBJ2-1; 9 positions match TRBD2. Material: peripheral blood. The CDR3 loop reads CASSPRLAGAFYNEQFF. DNA of the CDR3: TGTGCCAGCTCACCAAGATTAGCGGGAGCGTTCTACAATGAGCAGTTCTTC.